This TCR beta chain was sequenced for a study of cytomegalovirus exposure and HLA in healthy donors. Study-wide points: Clonal expansion, a later analysis showed, was greater in HLA-associated TCR beta chains than in equally common others.

Germline V gene data show CDR1 as LGHNT and CDR2 as FRNRAP. The CDR3 is 16 amino acids. J gave up 6 bases and V 1 base, and 10 bases lay outside the gene matches. The count of this clone is one. The antigen is undetermined. The PCR contained 60 Vbeta and 13 Jbeta primers. Clones were read by immunoSEQ multiplex PCR, and TCRdb kept only the in-frame ones, dropping some. The sample yields 150,000 to 200,000 clones, around 83% seen once. This sequence joins TRBV12-5 and TRBJ1-2; 8 bases align to TRBD1. The clonotype comes from a man aged 50 to 60 in good health and CMV-seropositive. Sequencing was carried out using PBMCs. Written as DNA, the CDR3 is TGTGCTAGTGGTTTGGACGCGTCAGGGGGCACTAATGGCTACACCTTC. Its protein is CASGLDASGGTNGYTF.